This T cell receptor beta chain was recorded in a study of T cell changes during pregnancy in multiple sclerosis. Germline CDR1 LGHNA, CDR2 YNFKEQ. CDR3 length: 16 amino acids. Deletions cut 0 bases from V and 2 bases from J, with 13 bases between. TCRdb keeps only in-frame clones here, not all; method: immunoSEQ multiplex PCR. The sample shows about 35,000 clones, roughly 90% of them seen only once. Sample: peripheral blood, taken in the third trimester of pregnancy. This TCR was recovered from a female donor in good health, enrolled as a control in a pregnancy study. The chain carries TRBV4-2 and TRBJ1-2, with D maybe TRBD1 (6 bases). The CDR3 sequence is CASSQDPGRGNYGYTF. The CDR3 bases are TGTGCCAGCAGCCAAGATCCGGGTAGGGGGAACTATGGCTACACCTTC.